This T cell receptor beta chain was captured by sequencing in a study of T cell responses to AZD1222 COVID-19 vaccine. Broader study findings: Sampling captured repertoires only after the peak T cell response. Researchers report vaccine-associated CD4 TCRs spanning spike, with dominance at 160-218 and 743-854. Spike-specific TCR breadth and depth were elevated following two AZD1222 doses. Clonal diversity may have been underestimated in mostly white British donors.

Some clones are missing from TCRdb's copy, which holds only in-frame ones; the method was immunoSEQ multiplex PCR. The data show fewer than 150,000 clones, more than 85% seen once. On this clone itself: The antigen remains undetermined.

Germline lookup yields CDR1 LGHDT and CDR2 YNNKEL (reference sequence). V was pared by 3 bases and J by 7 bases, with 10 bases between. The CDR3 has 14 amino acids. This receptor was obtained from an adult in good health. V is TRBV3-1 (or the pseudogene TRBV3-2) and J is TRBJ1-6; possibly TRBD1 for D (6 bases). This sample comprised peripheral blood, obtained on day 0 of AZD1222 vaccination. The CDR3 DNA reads TGTGCCAGCAGCCACGGGACACGGAATTCACCCCTCCACTTT. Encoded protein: CASSHGTRNSPLHF.